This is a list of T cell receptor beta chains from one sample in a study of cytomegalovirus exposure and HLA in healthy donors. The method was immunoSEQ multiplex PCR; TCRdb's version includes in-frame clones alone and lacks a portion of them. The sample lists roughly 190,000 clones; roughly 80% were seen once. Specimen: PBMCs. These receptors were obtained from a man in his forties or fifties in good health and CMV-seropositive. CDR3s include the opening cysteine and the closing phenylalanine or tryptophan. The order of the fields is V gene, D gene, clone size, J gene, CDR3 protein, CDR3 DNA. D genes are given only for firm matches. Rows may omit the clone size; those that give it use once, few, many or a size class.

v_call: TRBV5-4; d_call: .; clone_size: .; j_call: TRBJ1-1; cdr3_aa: CASSSPPGMNTEAFF; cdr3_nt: TGTGCCAGCAGCTCCCCCCCGGGGATGAACACTGAAGCTTTCTTT
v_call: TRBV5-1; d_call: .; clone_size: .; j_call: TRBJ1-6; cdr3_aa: CASSLNRNNSPLHF; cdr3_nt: TGCGCCAGCAGCTTAAACAGAAATAATTCACCCCTCCACTTT
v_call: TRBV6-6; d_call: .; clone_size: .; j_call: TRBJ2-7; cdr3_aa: CASTLRARGSYEQYF; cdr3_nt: TGTGCCAGCACCTTAAGAGCCAGGGGTTCCTACGAGCAGTACTTC
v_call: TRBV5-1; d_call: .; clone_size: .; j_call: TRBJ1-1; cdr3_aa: CASSFREGRDTEAFF; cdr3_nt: TGCGCCAGCAGCTTTCGTGAGGGGAGGGACACTGAAGCTTTCTTT
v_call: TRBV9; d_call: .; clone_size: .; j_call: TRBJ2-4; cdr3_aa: CASSVAGLLAKNIQYF; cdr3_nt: TGTGCCAGCAGCGTAGCTGGCCTTCTAGCCAAAAACATTCAGTACTTC
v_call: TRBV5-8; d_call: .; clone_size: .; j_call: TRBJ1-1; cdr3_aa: CASSLLQGLLNTEAFF; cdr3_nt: TGTGCCAGCAGCTTGCTGCAGGGTTTGCTGAACACTGAAGCTTTCTTT
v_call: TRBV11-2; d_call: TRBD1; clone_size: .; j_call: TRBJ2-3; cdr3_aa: CASSSIRGKTDTQYF; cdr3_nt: TGTGCCAGCAGCTCAATCAGGGGGAAGACAGATACGCAGTATTTT
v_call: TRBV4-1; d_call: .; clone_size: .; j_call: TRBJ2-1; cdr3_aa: CASSQVLSSYNEQFF; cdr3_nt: TGCGCCAGCAGCCAAGTTCTAAGCTCCTACAATGAGCAGTTCTTC
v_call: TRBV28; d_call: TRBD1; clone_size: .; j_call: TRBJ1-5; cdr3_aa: CASSTGQDPRSNQPQHF; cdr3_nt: TGTGCCAGCAGTACCGGACAGGACCCGCGGAGCAATCAGCCCCAGCATTTT
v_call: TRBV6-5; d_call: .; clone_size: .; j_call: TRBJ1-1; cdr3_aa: CASRHARELAEAFF; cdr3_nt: TGTGCCAGCCGACACGCGAGGGAGCTGGCTGAAGCTTTCTTT
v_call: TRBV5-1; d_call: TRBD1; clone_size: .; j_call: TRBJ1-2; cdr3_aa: CASRIRDRDRAYGYTF; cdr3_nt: TGCGCCAGCCGTATACGCGACCGCGACAGGGCCTATGGCTACACCTTC
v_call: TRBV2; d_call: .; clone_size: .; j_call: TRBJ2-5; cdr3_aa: CASSGTWGQGTQYF; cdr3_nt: TGTGCCAGCAGTGGCACATGGGGCCAAGGGACCCAGTACTTC
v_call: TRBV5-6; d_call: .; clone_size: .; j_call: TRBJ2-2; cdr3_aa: CASSSVGLNTGELFF; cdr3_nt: TGTGCCAGCAGCTCCGTGGGGCTTAACACCGGGGAGCTGTTTTTT
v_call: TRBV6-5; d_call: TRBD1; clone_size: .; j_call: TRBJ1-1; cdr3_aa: CASSYSTGRNTEAFF; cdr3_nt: TGTGCCAGCAGTTACTCGACAGGGCGGAACACTGAAGCTTTCTTT
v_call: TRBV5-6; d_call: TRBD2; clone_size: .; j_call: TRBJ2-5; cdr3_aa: CASSLLAGGRVETQYF; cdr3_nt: TGTGCCAGCAGCCTACTAGCGGGGGGGAGGGTGGAGACCCAGTACTTC
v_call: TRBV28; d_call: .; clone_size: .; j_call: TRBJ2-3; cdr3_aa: CASRGLGGGGTDTQYF; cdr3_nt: TGTGCCAGCAGAGGTCTTGGGGGGGGCGGCACAGATACGCAGTATTTT
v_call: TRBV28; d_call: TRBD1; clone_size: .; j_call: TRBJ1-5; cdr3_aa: CASSLYTGGGGQPQHF; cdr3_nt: TGTGCCAGCAGTTTATATACAGGGGGCGGAGGTCAGCCCCAGCATTTT
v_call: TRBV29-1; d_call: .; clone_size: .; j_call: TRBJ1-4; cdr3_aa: CSVVGGGEKLFF; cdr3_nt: TGCAGCGTTGTAGGGGGTGGTGAAAAACTGTTTTTT
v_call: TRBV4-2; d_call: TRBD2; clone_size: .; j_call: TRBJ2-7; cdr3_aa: CASSQEVSGSYEQYF; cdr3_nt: TGTGCCAGCAGCCAAGAAGTTAGCGGGTCCTACGAGCAGTACTTC
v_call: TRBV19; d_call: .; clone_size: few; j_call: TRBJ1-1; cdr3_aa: CASSLGLSNTEAFF; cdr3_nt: TGTGCCAGTTCCTTAGGACTTTCGAACACTGAAGCTTTCTTT
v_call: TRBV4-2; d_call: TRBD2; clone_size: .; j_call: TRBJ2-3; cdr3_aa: CASSQEGAGGTIDTQYF; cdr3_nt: TGTGCCAGCAGCCAAGAGGGGGCGGGGGGGACAATCGATACGCAGTATTTT
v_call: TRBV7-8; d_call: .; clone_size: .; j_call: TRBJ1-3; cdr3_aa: CASSLQDRRNTIYF; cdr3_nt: TGTGCCAGCAGCTTACAGGACAGACGAAACACCATATATTTT
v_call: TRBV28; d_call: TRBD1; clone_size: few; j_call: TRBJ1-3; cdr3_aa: CASSPGGSGNTIYF; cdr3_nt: TGTGCCAGCAGCCCAGGGGGCTCTGGAAACACCATATATTTT
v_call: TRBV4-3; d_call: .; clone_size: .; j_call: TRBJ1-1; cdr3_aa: CASSQATSKNTEAFF; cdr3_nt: TGCGCCAGCAGCCAAGCTACGTCCAAGAACACTGAAGCTTTCTTT
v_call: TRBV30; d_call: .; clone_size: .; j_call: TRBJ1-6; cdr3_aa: CAWSVPQGAYNSPLHF; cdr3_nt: TGTGCCTGGAGTGTACCCCAGGGCGCCTATAATTCACCCCTCCACTTT
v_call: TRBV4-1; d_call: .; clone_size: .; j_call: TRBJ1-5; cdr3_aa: CASSPDRFSNQPQHF; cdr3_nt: TGCGCCAGCAGCCCAGACAGGTTTAGCAATCAGCCCCAGCATTTT
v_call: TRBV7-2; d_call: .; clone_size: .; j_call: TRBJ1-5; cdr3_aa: CASSLAGGDNQPQHF; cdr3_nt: TGTGCCAGCAGCTTAGCGGGGGGGGACAATCAGCCCCAGCATTTT
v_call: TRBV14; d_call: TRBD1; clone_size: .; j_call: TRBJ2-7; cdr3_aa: CASSQTGLYEQYF; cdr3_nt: TGTGCCAGCAGCCAGACAGGGCTCTACGAGCAGTACTTC
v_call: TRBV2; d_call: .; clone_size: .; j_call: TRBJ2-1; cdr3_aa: CASRGGADSEQFF; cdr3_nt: TGTGCCAGCAGAGGCGGGGCCGACAGTGAGCAGTTCTTC
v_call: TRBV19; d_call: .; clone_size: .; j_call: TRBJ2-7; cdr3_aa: CASSIGGEQYF; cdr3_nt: TGTGCCAGTAGTATAGGAGGTGAGCAGTACTTC
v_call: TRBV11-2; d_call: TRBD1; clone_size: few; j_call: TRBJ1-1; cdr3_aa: CASSLQTGVGTEAFF; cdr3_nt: TGTGCCAGCAGCTTACAAACAGGGGTAGGCACTGAAGCTTTCTTT
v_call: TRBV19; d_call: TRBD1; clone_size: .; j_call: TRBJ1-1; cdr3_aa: CASSTLRDRDTEAFF; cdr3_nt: TGTGCCAGTAGTACTCTCCGGGACAGGGACACTGAAGCTTTCTTT
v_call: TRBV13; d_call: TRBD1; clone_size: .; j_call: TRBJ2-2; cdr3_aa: CASSLAGTENTGELFF; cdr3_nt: TGTGCCAGCAGCTTAGCCGGGACAGAAAACACCGGGGAGCTGTTTTTT
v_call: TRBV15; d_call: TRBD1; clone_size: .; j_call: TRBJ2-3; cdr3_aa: CATSREWDRETTDTQYF; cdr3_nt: TGTGCCACCAGCAGAGAATGGGACAGGGAGACGACAGATACGCAGTATTTT
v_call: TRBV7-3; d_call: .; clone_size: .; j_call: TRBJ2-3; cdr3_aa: CASSLTSANTDTQYF; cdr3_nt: TGTGCCAGCAGCTTAACTAGCGCAAACACAGATACGCAGTATTTT
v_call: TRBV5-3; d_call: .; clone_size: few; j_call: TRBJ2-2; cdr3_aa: CARSKTTGELFF; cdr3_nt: TGTGCCAGAAGTAAGACTACCGGGGAGCTGTTTTTT
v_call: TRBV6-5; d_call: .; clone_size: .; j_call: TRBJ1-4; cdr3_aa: CASSYTNRGEKLFF; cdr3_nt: TGTGCCAGCAGTTACACCAATCGGGGGGAAAAACTGTTTTTT
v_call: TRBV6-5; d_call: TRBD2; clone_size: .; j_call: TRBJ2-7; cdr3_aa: CASSGTGTSVYEQYF; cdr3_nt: TGTGCCAGCAGCGGTACCGGGACTAGCGTTTACGAGCAGTACTTC
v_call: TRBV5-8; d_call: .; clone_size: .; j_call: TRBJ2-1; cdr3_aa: CASTNYNEQFF; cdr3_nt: TGTGCCAGCACCAACTACAATGAGCAGTTCTTC
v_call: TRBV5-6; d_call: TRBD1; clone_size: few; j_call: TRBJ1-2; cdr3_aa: CASSQQGSYGYTF; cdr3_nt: TGTGCCAGCAGCCAACAGGGGAGCTATGGCTACACCTTC
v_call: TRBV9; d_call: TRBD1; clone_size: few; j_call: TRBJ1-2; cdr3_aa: CASSVVSGGKHTF; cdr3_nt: TGTGCCAGCAGCGTAGTCTCAGGGGGCAAACACACCTTC
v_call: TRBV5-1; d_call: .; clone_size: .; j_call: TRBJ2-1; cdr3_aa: CASSSGREVNEQFF; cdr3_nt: TGCGCCAGCAGCTCGGGCAGGGAGGTCAATGAGCAGTTCTTC
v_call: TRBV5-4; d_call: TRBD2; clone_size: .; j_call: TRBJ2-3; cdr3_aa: CASSMAGGGDTQYF; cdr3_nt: TGTGCCAGCAGTATGGCGGGGGGGGGAGATACGCAGTATTTT
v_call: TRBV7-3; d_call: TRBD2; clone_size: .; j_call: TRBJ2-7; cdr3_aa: CASSFTGGSSYEQYF; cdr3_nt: TGTGCCAGCAGCTTTACGGGGGGGAGCTCCTACGAGCAGTACTTC
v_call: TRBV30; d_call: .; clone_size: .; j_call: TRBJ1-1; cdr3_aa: CAWSVVEAQVTEAFF; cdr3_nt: TGTGCCTGGAGTGTTGTGGAGGCGCAGGTCACTGAAGCTTTCTTT
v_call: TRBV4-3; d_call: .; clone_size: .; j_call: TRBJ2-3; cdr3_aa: CASSQESDRGLTDTQYF; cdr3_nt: TGCGCCAGCAGCCAAGAGTCGGATCGAGGGCTCACAGATACGCAGTATTTT
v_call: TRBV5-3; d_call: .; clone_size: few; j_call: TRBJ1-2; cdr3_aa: CARSLVRGMNGYTF; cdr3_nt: TGTGCCAGAAGCTTGGTTCGAGGGATGAATGGCTACACCTTC
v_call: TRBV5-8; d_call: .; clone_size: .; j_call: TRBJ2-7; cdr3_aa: CASSLEGGHYEQYF; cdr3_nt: TGTGCCAGCAGCTTGGAGGGGGGGCACTACGAGCAGTACTTC
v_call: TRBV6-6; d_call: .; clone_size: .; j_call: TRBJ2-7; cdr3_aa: CASNDRSYEQYF; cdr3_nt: TGTGCCAGCAATGACAGGTCCTACGAGCAGTACTTC
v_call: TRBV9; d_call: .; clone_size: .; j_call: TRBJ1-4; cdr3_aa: CASSPEQGSYEKLFF; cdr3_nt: TGTGCCAGCAGTCCCGAACAGGGATCTTATGAAAAACTGTTTTTT
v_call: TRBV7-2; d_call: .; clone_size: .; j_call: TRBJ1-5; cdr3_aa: CASSLRGGVGQPQHF; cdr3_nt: TGTGCCAGCAGCTTAAGGGGGGGAGTGGGACAGCCCCAGCATTTT
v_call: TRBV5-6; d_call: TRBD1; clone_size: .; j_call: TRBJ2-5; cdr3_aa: CASSSTGGQETQYF; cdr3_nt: TGTGCCAGCAGCTCGACAGGGGGCCAAGAGACCCAGTACTTC
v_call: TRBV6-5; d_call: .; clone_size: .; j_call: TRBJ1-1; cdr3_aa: CATLNTEAFF; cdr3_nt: TGTGCCACACTTAACACTGAAGCTTTCTTT